One T cell receptor beta chain is described in this entry. As yet, its antigen is unknown. The data stem from a study of CD8+ T cells in alopecia areata. Treatment noted: oral pan-JAK inhibitor, 5-10 mg twice daily. Peripheral blood, together with lesional scalp punch biopsies, was collected from alopecia areata patients. cDNA reverse transcribed from extracted RNA served as the sequencing template. Clones were read by immunoSEQ multiplex PCR, and TCRdb kept only the in-frame ones, dropping some. The profile shows 150,000 to 200,000 clones, under 80% of them singletons. Broader study findings: For lesional scalp, especially alopecia totalis/universalis, clonality was higher than in normal scalp.

This CDR3 is 13 amino acids long. Germline loops: CDR1 MNHEY, CDR2 SMNVEV (reference sequence). Trimming removed 1 base from V and 3 bases from J, with 6 bases in between. The V gene is TRBV27, the J gene TRBJ1-1; no clear D gene. The sequenced sample was CD4+ T cells sorted from blood, obtained around week 50, from a patient treated with tofacitinib. The source of this sequence is a human donor with alopecia areata. CDR3 sequence (DNA): TGTGCCAGCAGTTTATTATCGTACACTGAAGCTTTCTTT. This translates into CASSLLSYTEAFF.